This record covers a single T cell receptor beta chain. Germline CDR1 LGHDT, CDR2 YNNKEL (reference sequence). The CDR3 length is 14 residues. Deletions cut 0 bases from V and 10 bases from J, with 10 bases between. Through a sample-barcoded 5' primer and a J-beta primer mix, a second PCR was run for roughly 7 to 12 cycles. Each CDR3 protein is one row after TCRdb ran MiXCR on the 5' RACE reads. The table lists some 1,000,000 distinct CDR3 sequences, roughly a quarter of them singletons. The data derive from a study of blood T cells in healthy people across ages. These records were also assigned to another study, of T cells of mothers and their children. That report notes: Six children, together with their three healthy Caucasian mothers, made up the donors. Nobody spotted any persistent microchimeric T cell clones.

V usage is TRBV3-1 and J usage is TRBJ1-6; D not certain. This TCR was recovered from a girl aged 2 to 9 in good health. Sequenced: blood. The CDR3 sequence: CASSQEPGESPLHF. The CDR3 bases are TGTGCCAGCAGCCAAGAACCCGGGGAGTCACCCCTCCACTTT. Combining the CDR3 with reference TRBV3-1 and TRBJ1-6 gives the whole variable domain DTAVSQTPKYLVTQMGNDKSIKCEQNLGHDTMYWYKQDSKKFLKIMFSYNNKELIINETVPNRFSPKSPDKAHLNLHINSLELGDSAVYFCASSQEPGESPLHFGNGTRLTVT.